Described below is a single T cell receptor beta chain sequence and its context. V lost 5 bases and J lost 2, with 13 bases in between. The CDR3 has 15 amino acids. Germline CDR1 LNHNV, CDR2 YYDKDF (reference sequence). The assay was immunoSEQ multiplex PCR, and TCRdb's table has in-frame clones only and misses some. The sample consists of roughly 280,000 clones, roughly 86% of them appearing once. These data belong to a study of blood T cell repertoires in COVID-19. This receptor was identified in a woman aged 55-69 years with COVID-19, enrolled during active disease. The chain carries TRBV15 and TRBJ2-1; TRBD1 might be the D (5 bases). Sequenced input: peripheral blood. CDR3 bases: TGTGCCACCAGCGGCGGCAGGGTAGCCTACAATGAGCAGTTCTTC. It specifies CATSGGRVAYNEQFF. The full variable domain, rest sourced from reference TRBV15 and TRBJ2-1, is DAMVIQNPRYQVTQFGKPVTLSCSQTLNHNVMYWYQQKSSQAPKLLFHYYDKDFNNEADTPDNFQSRRPNTSFCFLDIRSPGLGDTAMYLCATSGGRVAYNEQFFGPGTRLTVL.